This TCR beta chain was sequenced in a study of blood T cell repertoires in COVID-19. Overall study context: Both acute and convalescent COVID-19 samples were obtained from the United States, Italy and Spain. The analysed material was cDNA or gDNA that came from T cells, B-cell-depleted T cells, or PBMCs.

TCRdb's copy holds only in-frame clones and misses some; the assay was immunoSEQ multiplex PCR. This table has some 170,000 clones, around four fifths appearing once. The germline V gene encodes CDR1 MDHEN and CDR2 SYDVKM. The CDR3 loop spans 14 amino acids. The J segment lost 6 bases and the V segment lost 5 bases, leaving 6 bases of the junction unmatched. The source material was peripheral blood. This TCR was sampled from a human donor in a cohort sampled during active COVID-19. The chain is built from TRBV28 and TRBJ1-5; TRBD1 matches 8 bases. The CDR3, as DNA: TGTGCCAGCAGTGCAACAGGGGGTGGTCAGCCCCAGCATTTT. This sequence encodes CASSATGGGQPQHF.